The 23 T cell receptor beta chains listed next were all sequenced from one sample in a study of T cell clones after liver transplantation. Profiling relied on immunoSEQ multiplex PCR, and the TCRdb table lists in-frame clones only, not all of them. The table records 85,000 to 110,000 clones, around 84% of them present only once. The sequencing here drew on CD4+ T cells from blood, taken roughly 50 months after liver transplant. Receptors originate from a human patient who received a liver transplant. A share of the T cells may be of graft donor origin.

The V gene is TRBV19, the J gene TRBJ1-5, with a weak D call TRBD1 (6 bases). CDR3 length: 13 residues. Germline CDR1 LNHDA, CDR2 SQIVND (reference sequence). V shed 7 bases and J shed 2 bases, with 9 bases lying between them. The CDR3 DNA is TGTGCCAGTACACAGGGTGGCAATCAGCCCCAGCATTTT. This codes for CASTQGGNQPQHF. The full variable domain, with the rest looked up from reference TRBV19 and TRBJ1-5, is DGGITQSPKYLFRKEGQNVTLSCEQNLNHDAMYWYRQDPGQGLRLIYYSQIVNDFQKGDIAEGYSVSREKKESFPLTVTSAQKNPTAFYLCASTQGGNQPQHFGDGTRLSIL.

This chain joins TRBV19 and TRBJ2-2, with TRBD1 identical over 8 bases. The CDR3 contains 17 residues. CDR1 and CDR2 (germline): LNHDA, SQIVND (reference sequence). J lost 2 bases, V lost 5 bases, and 10 bases had no gene match. CDR3 residues: CASSADRVYGNTGELFF. The DNA of the CDR3 is TGTGCCAGTAGTGCGGACAGGGTTTACGGCAACACCGGGGAGCTGTTTTTT. The full variable domain, rest sourced from reference TRBV19 and TRBJ2-2, is DGGITQSPKYLFRKEGQNVTLSCEQNLNHDAMYWYRQDPGQGLRLIYYSQIVNDFQKGDIAEGYSVSREKKESFPLTVTSAQKNPTAFYLCASSADRVYGNTGELFFGEGSRLTVL.

This chain links TRBV6-5 with TRBJ1-2, with a tentative D call TRBD1 (5 bases). The V gene lost 5 bases and the J gene lost 8 bases, with 15 bases spanning the gap. Germline V gene data show CDR1 as MNHEY and CDR2 as SVGAGI. The CDR3 contains 13 residues. The CDR3 DNA follows: TGTGCCAGCAGTCTCAGACAGCCCGGAGGCTACACCTTC. It is translated as CASSLRQPGGYTF.

The chain uses TRBV13 and TRBJ2-6, with 10 bases fitting TRBD1. Trimming removed 9 bases from V and 2 bases from J; junction bases left unmatched: 10. Germline V CDR1 and CDR2: PRHDT, FYEKMQ (reference sequence). CDR3 length equals 17 residues. As DNA, the CDR3 is TGTGCCAGTCTGCCGTGGGACAGGGGCCCTGGGGCCAACGTCCTGACTTTC. As protein: CASLPWDRGPGANVLTF.

The chain is built from TRBV27 and TRBJ2-3; 8 bases are a match to TRBD1. J lost 5 bases, V lost 6 bases, and 7 bases had no gene match. The germline V gene has CDR1 MNHEY and CDR2 SMNVEV (reference sequence). This CDR3 comprises 14 residues. The CDR3 DNA reads as TGTGCCAGCAGCCGGACAGGGTCACAAGATACGCAGTATTTT. It codes for CASSRTGSQDTQYF.

The rearrangement joins TRBV4-1 to TRBJ2-2; possibly TRBD2 for D (6 bases). The V and J ends lost 1 base and 3 bases respectively, with 9 bases between them. The CDR3 runs to 15 residues. Germline-derived CDR1 and CDR2 are MGHRA and YSYEKL. The CDR3 DNA reads TGCGCCAGCAGCCAAGGTGCGGGGTACACCGGGGAGCTGTTTTTT. Protein sequence: CASSQGAGYTGELFF.

The J gene is TRBJ2-1, the V gene TRBV6-1; D is perhaps TRBD1 (6 bases). The CDR3 contains 12 residues. CDR1 is MNHNS and CDR2 is SASEGT in the germline V gene. Trimming took 6 bases from V and 10 from J, leaving 13 bases between them. Here the CDR3 reads CASRDTGNEQFF. CDR3 in DNA: TGTGCCAGCAGGGACACAGGGAACGAGCAGTTCTTC.

The V and J genes are TRBV9 and TRBJ2-1; 12 nucleotides line up with TRBD2. Germline V gene lookup returns CDR1 SGDLS and CDR2 YYNGEE. The CDR3 length is 18 residues. V trimming: 4 bases; J trimming: 4 bases; junction bases outside the gene matches: 12. The DNA for the CDR3 is TGTGCCAGCAGCAGGACGACTAGCGGGGGCGTCGTATACAATGAGCAGTTCTTC. It translates to CASSRTTSGGVVYNEQFF.

The gene calls are TRBV6-5 and TRBJ2-7; a weak D match, TRBD1 (6 bases). V was shortened by 6 bases and J by 4 bases, with 19 bases between the two germline ends. Germline assignment: CDR1 MNHEY and CDR2 SVGAGI. The CDR3 spans 15 residues. In DNA form, the CDR3 reads TGTGCCAGCAGCACCCCGGGCAGGGGAGAGTACGAGCAGTACTTC. Protein product: CASSTPGRGEYEQYF.

This clone was detected only once. The gene calls are TRBV7-8 and TRBJ2-3, with D unclear. The germline CDR1 and CDR2 sequences are SGHVS and FQNEAQ. The CDR3 is made up of 14 amino acids. V lost 5 bases and J lost 6, with 15 bases in between. The CDR3 reads CASSLISSGDTQYF. CDR3 nucleotides: TGTGCCAGCAGCCTGATAAGCTCGGGCGATACGCAGTATTTT.

This clone turned up a few times. This chain uses TRBV18 with TRBJ1-4; a weak D match, TRBD1 (5 bases). Looked up from germline, CDR1 is KGHSH and CDR2 is LQKENI. This CDR3 has 15 amino acids. The ends were cut back, 5 bases at V and 7 bases at J, with 17 bases in the middle. The DNA for the CDR3 is TGTGCCAGCTCATCCACCCAGGGAGGCGGTGAAAAACTGTTTTTT. This codes for CASSSTQGGGEKLFF.

The V call is TRBV6-1, the J call TRBJ1-1, with TRBD1 matching over 8 bases. The length of the CDR3 is 16 residues. Germline V lookup: CDR1 MNHNS, CDR2 SASEGT. V lost 0 bases and J lost 11; bases outside the gene matches: 14. CDR3 residues: CASSEAVRGHLPVAFF. CDR3 DNA sequence: TGTGCCAGCAGTGAAGCGGTCAGGGGGCACTTGCCCGTGGCTTTCTTT.

This clone occurred once. CDR3: CASSSLRAAHYEQYF. Written as DNA, the CDR3 is TGTGCCAGCAGCTCCCTCAGAGCGGCGCACTACGAGCAGTACTTC. The chain combines TRBV7-8 with TRBJ2-7; weak D call: TRBD2 (5 bases). With 4 bases removed from V and 3 bases from J, the gap between germline ends came to 16 bases. The CDR3 has 15 amino acids. Germline V gene sequence: CDR1 SGHVS, CDR2 FQNEAQ.

CDR3 sequence (DNA): TGTGCCAGTAGGAGAGATACTGTGGCTGGAAACACCATATATTTT. Protein product: CASRRDTVAGNTIYF. The chain recombines TRBV19 with TRBJ1-3, with unresolved D. V shed 6 bases and J shed 2 bases, with 14 bases lying between them. The CDR3 extends over 15 amino acids. In germline, CDR1 is LNHDA, CDR2 SQIVND (reference sequence). The complete variable domain, with remaining parts taken from reference TRBV19 and TRBJ1-3, reads DGGITQSPKYLFRKEGQNVTLSCEQNLNHDAMYWYRQDPGQGLRLIYYSQIVNDFQKGDIAEGYSVSREKKESFPLTVTSAQKNPTAFYLCASRRDTVAGNTIYFGEGSWLTVV.

The chain employs TRBV4-3 and TRBJ2-7; D unclear. Trimming shortened V by 1 base and J by 3 bases, and 13 bases separated the two germline ends. This CDR3 contains 15 residues. CDR1 and CDR2 from the germline V gene are LGHNA and YSLEER. This chain's CDR3 is CASSQGLGSDYEQYF. The CDR3 DNA reads as TGCGCCAGCAGCCAAGGCCTAGGATCTGACTACGAGCAGTACTTC.

CDR3 nucleotide sequence: TGTGCCAGCAGTTTGGGGTGGGGGGGCTCTAACTATGGCTACACCTTC. Translating it yields CASSLGWGGSNYGYTF. The rearrangement links TRBV27 to TRBJ1-2; D might be TRBD1 (6 bases). V was trimmed by 3 bases and J by 0 bases, leaving 14 bases between them. CDR1 is MNHEY and CDR2 is SMNVEV in the germline V gene (reference sequence). The CDR3 totals 16 residues.

This chain joins TRBV29-1 and TRBJ1-2; 9 positions match TRBD1. Germline V gene lookup returns CDR1 SQVTM and CDR2 ANQGSEA. CDR3 size: 12 residues. Unmatched junction bases numbered 5, after V lost 7 bases and J lost 5 bases. CDR3 sequence: CSAAQGAYGYTF. In DNA, the CDR3 is TGCAGCGCGGCACAGGGGGCATATGGCTACACCTTC.

This clone was seen only a few times. The V and J genes are TRBV21-1 and TRBJ1-5; TRBD1 is taken as the D call from the table, unchecked against the DNA. TRBV21-1 is a recognized pseudogene. The CDR3 spans 20 residues. The CDR3 DNA reads TGTGCCAGCAGCCTGGAGTTGGGTTTTCCCATTCCAGGGGGCGTTCAGCCCCAGCATTTT. It specifies CASSLELGFPIPGGVQPQHF.

Regarding this clone: This same CDR3 is encoded by further DNA sequences in the sample. The rearrangement links TRBV12-5 to TRBJ2-5; 7 bases are shared with TRBD2. Trimming took 6 bases from V and 4 from J; bases not matched to a gene: 11. The germline V gene has CDR1 LGHNT and CDR2 FRNRAP. This CDR3 has 15 amino acids. CDR3 protein: CASGLSGSSRETQYF. In DNA form, the CDR3 reads TGTGCTAGTGGGCTTAGCGGGTCCTCCAGAGAGACCCAGTACTTC. Based on the CDR3 plus reference TRBV12-5 and TRBJ2-5, the full variable domain is DARVTQTPRHKVTEMGQEVTMRCQPILGHNTVFWYRQTMMQGLELLAYFRNRAPLDDSGMPKDRFSAEMPDATLATLKIQPSEPRDSAVYFCASGLSGSSRETQYFGPGTRLLVL.

This CDR3 is CASSQERGVASGNTIYF. CDR3 DNA sequence: TGTGCCAGCTCTCAAGAGCGGGGCGTAGCTTCTGGAAACACCATATATTTT. The chain is built from TRBV18 and TRBJ1-3; TRBD1 is a possible D gene (5 bases). This CDR3 has 17 residues. Trimming stripped 6 bases from V and 1 base from J, with 19 bases between. CDR1 KGHSH and CDR2 LQKENI come from the germline V gene.

There are a few counts of this clone. The rearrangement links TRBV5-6 to TRBJ2-7; D perhaps matches TRBD1 (6 bases). The germline gives CDR1 SGHDT, CDR2 YYEEEE. This CDR3 is 16 amino acids long. V lost 0 bases to trimming and J lost 2 bases, with 15 bases between them. This CDR3 is CASSLAGIGGTYEQYF. The CDR3 DNA reads as TGTGCCAGCAGCTTGGCAGGTATAGGGGGAACCTACGAGCAGTACTTC.

This clone was recorded once. The chain uses TRBV5-4 and TRBJ2-2, with D perhaps TRBD1 (5 bases). Trimming took 5 bases from V and 9 from J, leaving 14 bases between them. The CDR3 runs to 13 residues. From germline, CDR1 is SGHNT and CDR2 YYREEE (reference sequence). CDR3 region: CASSVQGTRELFF. CDR3 coding DNA: TGTGCCAGCAGTGTGCAGGGTACCCGGGAGCTGTTTTTT.

The V call is TRBV6-6, the J call TRBJ2-1; 10 bases are a match to TRBD2. The CDR3 spans 16 residues. Germline CDR1 is MNHNY and CDR2 is SVGAGI (reference sequence). The junction had 9 bases not matched to a gene; V was cut back by 5 bases and J by 5 bases. The chain's CDR3 is CASSRNLAGEHNEQFF. The CDR3 DNA follows: TGTGCCAGCAGTCGGAATCTAGCGGGAGAGCACAATGAGCAGTTCTTC.